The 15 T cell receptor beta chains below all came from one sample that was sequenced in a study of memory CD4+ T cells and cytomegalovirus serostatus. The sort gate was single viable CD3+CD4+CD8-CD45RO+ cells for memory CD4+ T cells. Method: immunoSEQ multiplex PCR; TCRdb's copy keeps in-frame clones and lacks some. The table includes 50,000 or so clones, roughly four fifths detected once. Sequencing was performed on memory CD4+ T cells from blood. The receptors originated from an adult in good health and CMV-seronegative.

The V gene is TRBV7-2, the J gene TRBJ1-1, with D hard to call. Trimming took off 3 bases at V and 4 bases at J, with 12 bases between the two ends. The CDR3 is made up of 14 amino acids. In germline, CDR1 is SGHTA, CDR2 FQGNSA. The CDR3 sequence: CASSLRVSATEAFF. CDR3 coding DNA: TGTGCCAGCAGCTTGAGGGTTTCGGCCACTGAAGCTTTCTTT.

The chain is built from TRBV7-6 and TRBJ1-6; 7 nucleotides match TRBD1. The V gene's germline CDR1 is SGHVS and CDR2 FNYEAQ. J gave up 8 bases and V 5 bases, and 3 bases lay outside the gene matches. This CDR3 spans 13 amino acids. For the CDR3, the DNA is TGTGCCAGCAGCGGGGACAGTTATTCACCCCTCCACTTT. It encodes CASSGDSYSPLHF. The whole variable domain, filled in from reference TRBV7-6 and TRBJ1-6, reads GAGVSQSPRYKVTKRGQDVALRCDPISGHVSLYWYRQALGQGPEFLTYFNYEAQQDKSGLPNDRFSAERPEGSISTLTIQRTEQRDSAMYRCASSGDSYSPLHFGNGTRLTVT.

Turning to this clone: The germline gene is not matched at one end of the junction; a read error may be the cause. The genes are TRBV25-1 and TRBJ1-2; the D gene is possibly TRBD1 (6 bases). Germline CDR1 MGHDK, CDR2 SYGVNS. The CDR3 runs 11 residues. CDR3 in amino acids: CASSEFGDIFF. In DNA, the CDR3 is TGTGCCAGCAGTGAATTCGGGGACATCTTCTTC.

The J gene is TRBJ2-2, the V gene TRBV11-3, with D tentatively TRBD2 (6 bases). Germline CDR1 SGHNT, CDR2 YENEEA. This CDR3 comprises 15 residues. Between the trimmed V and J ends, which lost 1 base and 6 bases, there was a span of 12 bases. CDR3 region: CASSLALGGPGELFF. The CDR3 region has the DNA TGTGCCAGCAGCTTAGCTTTGGGGGGACCCGGGGAGCTGTTTTTT.

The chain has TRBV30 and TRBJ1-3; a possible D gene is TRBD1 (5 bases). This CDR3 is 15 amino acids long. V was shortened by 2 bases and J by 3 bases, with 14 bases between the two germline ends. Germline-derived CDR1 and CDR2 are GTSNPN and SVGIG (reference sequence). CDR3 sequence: CAWSPLRDFGNTIYF. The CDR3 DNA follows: TGTGCCTGGAGTCCACTCAGGGATTTTGGAAACACCATATATTTT.

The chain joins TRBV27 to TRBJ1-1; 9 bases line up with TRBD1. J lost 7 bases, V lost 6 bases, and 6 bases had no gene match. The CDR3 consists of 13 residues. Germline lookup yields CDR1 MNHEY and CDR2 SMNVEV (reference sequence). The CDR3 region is CASRGQGIVEAFF. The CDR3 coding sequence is TGTGCCAGCAGGGGACAGGGTATAGTTGAAGCTTTCTTT.

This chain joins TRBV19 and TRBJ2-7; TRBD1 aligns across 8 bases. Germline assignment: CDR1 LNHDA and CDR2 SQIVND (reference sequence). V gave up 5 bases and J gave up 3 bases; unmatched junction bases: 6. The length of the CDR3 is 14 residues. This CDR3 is CASSASGTGYEQYF. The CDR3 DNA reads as TGTGCCAGTAGTGCGTCCGGGACAGGCTACGAGCAGTACTTC.

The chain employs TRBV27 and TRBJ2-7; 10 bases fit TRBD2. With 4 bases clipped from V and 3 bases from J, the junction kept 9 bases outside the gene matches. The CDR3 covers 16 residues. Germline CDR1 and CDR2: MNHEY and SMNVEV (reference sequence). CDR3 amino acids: CASSSPQASGSYEQYF. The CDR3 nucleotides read TGTGCCAGCAGTTCACCCCAGGCTAGCGGGAGCTACGAGCAGTACTTC.

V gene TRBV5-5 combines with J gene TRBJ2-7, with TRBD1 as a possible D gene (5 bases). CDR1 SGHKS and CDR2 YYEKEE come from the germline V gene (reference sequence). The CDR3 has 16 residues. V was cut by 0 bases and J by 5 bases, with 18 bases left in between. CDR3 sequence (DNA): TGTGCCAGCAGCTTGGAGGTTCCGACAGAATACCACGAGCAGTACTTC. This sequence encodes CASSLEVPTEYHEQYF.

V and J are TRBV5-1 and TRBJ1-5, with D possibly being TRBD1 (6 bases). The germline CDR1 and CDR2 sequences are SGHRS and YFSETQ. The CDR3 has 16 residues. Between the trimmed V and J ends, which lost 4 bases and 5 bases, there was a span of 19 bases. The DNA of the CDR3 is TGCGCCAGCAGCGCGTCCAGCGGGGGCAGGGATCAGCCCCAGCATTTT. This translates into CASSASSGGRDQPQHF.

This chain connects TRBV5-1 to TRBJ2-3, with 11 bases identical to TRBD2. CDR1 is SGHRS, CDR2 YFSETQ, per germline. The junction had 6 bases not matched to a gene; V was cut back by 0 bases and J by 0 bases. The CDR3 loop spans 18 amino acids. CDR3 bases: TGCGCCAGCAGCTTGGCTTTAGCGGGAGGGGCAAGCACAGATACGCAGTATTTT. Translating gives CASSLALAGGASTDTQYF. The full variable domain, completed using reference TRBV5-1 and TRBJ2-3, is KAGVTQTPRYLIKTRGQQVTLSCSPISGHRSVSWYQQTPGQGLQFLFEYFSETQRNKGNFPGRFSGRQFSNSRSEMNVSTLELGDSALYLCASSLALAGGASTDTQYFGPGTRLTVL.

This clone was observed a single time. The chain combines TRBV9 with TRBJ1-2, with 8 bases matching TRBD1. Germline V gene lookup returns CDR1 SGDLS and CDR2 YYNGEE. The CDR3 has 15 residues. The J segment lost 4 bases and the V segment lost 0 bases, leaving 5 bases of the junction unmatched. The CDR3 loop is CASSVVGTGTYGYTF. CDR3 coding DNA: TGTGCCAGCAGCGTAGTAGGGACAGGAACCTATGGCTACACCTTC.

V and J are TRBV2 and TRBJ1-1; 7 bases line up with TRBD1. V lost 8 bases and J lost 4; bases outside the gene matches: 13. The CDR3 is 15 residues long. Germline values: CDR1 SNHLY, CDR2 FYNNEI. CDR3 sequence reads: CASRAPGGTGTEAFF. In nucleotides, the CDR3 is TGTGCCAGCCGCGCTCCAGGGGGTACCGGCACTGAAGCTTTCTTT. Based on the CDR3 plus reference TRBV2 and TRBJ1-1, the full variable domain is EPEVTQTPSHQVTQMGQEVILRCVPISNHLYFYWYRQILGQKVEFLVSFYNNEISEKSEIFDDQFSVERPDGSNFTLKIRSTKLEDSAMYFCASRAPGGTGTEAFFGQGTRLTVV.

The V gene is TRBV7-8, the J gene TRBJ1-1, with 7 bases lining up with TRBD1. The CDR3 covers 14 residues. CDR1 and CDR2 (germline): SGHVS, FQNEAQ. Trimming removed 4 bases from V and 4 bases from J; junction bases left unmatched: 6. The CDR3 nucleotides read TGTGCCAGCAGCTCAGTAACAGGGGTCACTGAAGCTTTCTTT. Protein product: CASSSVTGVTEAFF.

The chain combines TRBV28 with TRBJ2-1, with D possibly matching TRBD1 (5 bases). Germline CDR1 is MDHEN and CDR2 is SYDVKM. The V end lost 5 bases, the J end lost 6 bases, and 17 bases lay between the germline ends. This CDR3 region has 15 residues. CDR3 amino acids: CASSPPKGQSNEQFF. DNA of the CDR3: TGTGCCAGCAGTCCCCCGAAGGGGCAATCCAATGAGCAGTTCTTC.